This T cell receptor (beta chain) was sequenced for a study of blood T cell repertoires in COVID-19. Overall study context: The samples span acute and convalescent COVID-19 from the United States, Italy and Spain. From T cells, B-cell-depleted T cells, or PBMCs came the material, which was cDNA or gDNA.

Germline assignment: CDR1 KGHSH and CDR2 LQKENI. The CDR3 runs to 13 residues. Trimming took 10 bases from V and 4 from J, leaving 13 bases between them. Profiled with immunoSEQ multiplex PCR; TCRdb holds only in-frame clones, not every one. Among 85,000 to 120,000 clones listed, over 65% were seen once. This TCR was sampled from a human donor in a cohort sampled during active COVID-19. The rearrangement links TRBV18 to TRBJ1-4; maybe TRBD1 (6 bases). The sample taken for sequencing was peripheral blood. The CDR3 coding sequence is TGTGCCACAACGCAGGGGCTTAATGAAAAACTGTTTTTT. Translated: CATTQGLNEKLFF.